Listed below are T cell receptor beta chains from one sample, sequenced in a study of shared clonotypes between healthy human individuals. Produced via immunoSEQ multiplex PCR; TCRdb's table is partial and in-frame only. Of approximately 740,000 clones detected, 80% to 95% appear once; the ten largest clones hold less than 25%. Sequencing used naive CD8+ T cells sorted from blood. The receptor set was obtained from a man aged 25 to 40 in good health. The CDR3 runs from the conserved cysteine through the conserved F or W. A D gene is named only where the DNA matches it firmly. A row's size may be missing; if present it is once, few, many or a size class.

>TRBJ1-1|NA|TRBV4-1|NA
TGCGCCAGCAGCCTCTCCCCGAACACTGAAGCTTTCTTT
CASSLSPNTEAFF
>TRBJ2-7|TRBD2|TRBV28|NA
TGTGCCAGCAACTTACCCGGGACTAGCGGAGAATACGAGCAGTACTTC
CASNLPGTSGEYEQYF
>TRBJ2-3|NA|TRBV27|NA
TGTGCCAGCAGTTTGTCGTCTCGGGGAGATACGCAGTATTTT
CASSLSSRGDTQYF
>TRBJ2-1|TRBD2|TRBV9|NA
TGTGCCAGCAGCGCCGGGACTAGCGGTACCAATGAGCAGTTCTTC
CASSAGTSGTNEQFF
>TRBJ2-7|TRBD1|TRBV11-2|NA
TGTGCCAGCGCCGGGACAGGGATATCCTACGAGCAGTACTTC
CASAGTGISYEQYF
>TRBJ2-1|NA|TRBV7-3|NA
TGTGCCAGCAGCTTAGCTCGGTCGAATGAGCAGTTCTTC
CASSLARSNEQFF
>TRBJ2-1|NA|TRBV6-6|NA
TGTGCCGGCTCCCAGGGGCCGAGCTCCTACAATGAGCAGTTCTTC
CAGSQGPSSYNEQFF
>TRBJ2-7|TRBD1|TRBV27|NA
TGTGCCAGCAGTTCTGGGACAGACCTACAGTACTTC
CASSSGTDLQYF
>TRBJ2-3|TRBD2|TRBV19|NA
TGTGCCAGTAGTCTAACCTCGATCCAAAGACTAGCGGGAGCCACAGATACGCAGTATTTT
CASSLTSIQRLAGATDTQYF
>TRBJ2-3|NA|TRBV6-5|NA
TGTGCCAGCAGTTACGGACTAAACGCAGATACGCAGTATTTT
CASSYGLNADTQYF
>TRBJ1-5|TRBD1|TRBV7-6|NA
TGTGCCAGCAGTATGGGACAGGGGAATCAGCCCCAGCATTTT
CASSMGQGNQPQHF
>TRBJ1-1|NA|TRBV15|NA
TGTGCCACCAGAGAGGGAGAGGACACTGAAGCTTTCTTT
CATREGEDTEAFF
>TRBJ2-7|NA|TRBV6-5|NA
TGTGCCAGCAGCCCCGGGACTGGGTACGAGCAGTACTTC
CASSPGTGYEQYF
>TRBJ2-1|NA|TRBV6-4|many
TGTGCCAGCAGTGACGGGGCAGGTCAGAATGAGCAGTTCTTC
CASSDGAGQNEQFF
>TRBJ2-7|NA|TRBV27|NA
TGTGCCAGCAGTTTGGCGGGTTCCTACGAGCAGTACTTC
CASSLAGSYEQYF
>TRBJ2-2|TRBD2|TRBV2|NA
TGTGCCAGCAGGCTAGCGGGAGGGACCGGGGAGCTGTTTTTT
CASRLAGGTGELFF
>TRBJ2-7|NA|TRBV7-6|NA
TGTGCCAGCAGCTTAGGAATAGTAAGCTACGAGCAGTACTTC
CASSLGIVSYEQYF
>TRBJ2-7|NA|TRBV19|NA
TGTGCCAGTAGTGCGACGGGCAGGACCTACGAGCAGTACTTC
CASSATGRTYEQYF
>TRBJ2-1|NA|TRBV9|NA
TGTGCCAGCAGCGTTAACGGCAATGAGCAGTTCTTC
CASSVNGNEQFF
>TRBJ2-3|NA|TRBV5-8|NA
TGTGCCAGCAGCCTGAACCTTATAATGGAAGATACGCAGTATTTT
CASSLNLIMEDTQYF
>TRBJ2-7|TRBD2|TRBV19|NA
TGTGCCAGTAGGGGACTAGAATCTGAGCAGTACTTC
CASRGLESEQYF
>TRBJ1-2|NA|TRBV7-9|NA
TGTGCCAGCAGCTTGGGCAGGGATTACTATGGCTACACCTTC
CASSLGRDYYGYTF
>TRBJ2-5|NA|TRBV5-1|NA
TGCGCCAGCAGCCTAGCAGGTCCCCAAGAGACCCAGTACTTC
CASSLAGPQETQYF
>TRBJ2-1|TRBD2|TRBV18|NA
TGTGCCAGCTCACCCACTAGCGGGGGAGCCAATGAGCAGTTCTTC
CASSPTSGGANEQFF
>TRBJ2-7|NA|TRBV11-2|NA
TGTGCCAGCAGCTTAGGTCACGGAGCCTACGAGCAGTACTTC
CASSLGHGAYEQYF